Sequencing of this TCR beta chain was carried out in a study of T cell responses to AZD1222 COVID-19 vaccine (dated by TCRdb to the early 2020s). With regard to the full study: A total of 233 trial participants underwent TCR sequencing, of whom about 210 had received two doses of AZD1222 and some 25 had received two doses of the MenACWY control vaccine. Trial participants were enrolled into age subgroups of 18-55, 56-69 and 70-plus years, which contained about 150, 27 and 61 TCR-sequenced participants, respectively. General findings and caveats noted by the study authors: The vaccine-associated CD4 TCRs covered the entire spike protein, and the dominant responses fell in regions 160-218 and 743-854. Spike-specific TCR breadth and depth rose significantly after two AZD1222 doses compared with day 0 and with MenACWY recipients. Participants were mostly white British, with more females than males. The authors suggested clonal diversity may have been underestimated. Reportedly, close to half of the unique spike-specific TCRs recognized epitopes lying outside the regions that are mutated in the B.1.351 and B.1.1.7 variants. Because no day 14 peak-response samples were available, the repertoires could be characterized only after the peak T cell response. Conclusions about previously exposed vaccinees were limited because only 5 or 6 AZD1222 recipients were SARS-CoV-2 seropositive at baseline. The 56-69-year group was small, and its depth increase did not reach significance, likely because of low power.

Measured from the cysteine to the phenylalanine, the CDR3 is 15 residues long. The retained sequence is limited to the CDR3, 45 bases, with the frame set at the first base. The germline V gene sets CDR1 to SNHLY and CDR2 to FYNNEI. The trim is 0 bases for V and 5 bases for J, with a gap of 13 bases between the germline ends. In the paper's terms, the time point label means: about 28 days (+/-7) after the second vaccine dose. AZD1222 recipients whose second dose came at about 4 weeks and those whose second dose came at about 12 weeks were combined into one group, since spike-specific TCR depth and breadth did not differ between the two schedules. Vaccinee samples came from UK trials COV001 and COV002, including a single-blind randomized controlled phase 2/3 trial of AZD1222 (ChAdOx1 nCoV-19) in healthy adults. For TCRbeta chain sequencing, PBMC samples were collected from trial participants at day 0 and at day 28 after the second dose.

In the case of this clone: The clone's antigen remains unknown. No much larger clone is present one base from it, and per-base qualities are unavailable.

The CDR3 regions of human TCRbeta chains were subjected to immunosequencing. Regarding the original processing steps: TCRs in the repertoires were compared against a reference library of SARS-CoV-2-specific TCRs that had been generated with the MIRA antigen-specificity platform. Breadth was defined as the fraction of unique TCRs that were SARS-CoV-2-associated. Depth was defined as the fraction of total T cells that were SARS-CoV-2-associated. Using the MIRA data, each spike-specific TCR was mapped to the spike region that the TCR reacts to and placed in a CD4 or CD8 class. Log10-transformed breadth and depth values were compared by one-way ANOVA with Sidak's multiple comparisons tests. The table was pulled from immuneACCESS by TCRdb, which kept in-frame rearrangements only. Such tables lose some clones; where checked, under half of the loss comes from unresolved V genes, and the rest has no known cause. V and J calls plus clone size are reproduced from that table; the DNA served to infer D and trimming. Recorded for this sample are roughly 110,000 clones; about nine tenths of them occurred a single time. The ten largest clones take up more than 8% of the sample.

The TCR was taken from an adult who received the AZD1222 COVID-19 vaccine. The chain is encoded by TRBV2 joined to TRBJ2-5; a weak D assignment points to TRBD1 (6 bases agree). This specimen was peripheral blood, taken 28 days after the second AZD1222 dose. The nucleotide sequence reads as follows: TGTGCCAGCAGTGAAGCGCTTGGGGGCCGGGAGACCCAGTACTTC. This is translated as CASSEALGGRETQYF.